This is a list of T cell receptor beta chains from one sample in a study of glioma-infiltrating T cells after dendritic cell vaccination. Measured with immunoSEQ multiplex PCR; TCRdb has only the in-frame clones, and not every one. The table includes about 99,000 clones, approximately 84% detected once. The source was blood, collected after dendritic cell vaccination. These TCRs come from a human donor with glioblastoma. CDR3s include the opening cysteine and the closing phenylalanine or tryptophan. Only some rows state a clone size, as once, few, many or a class for expanded clones.

abundance	v_gene	CDR3aa
NA	TRBV11-2	CASKRQGFANEQFF
NA	TRBV5-1	CASSPGDGNVQETQYF
NA	TRBV13	CASSLEGLRGWGTEAFF
once	TRBV29-1	CSVGTNPGQFTEAFF
NA	TRBV30	CAGLQGRGYTF
NA	TRBV6-5	CASSYSGTAMNTEAFF
NA	TRBV9	CASSVASGSSSYEQYF
NA	TRBV30	CAWSYVNEQFF
NA	TRBV7-2	CASSLLPREVYGYTF
NA	TRBV9	CASSVSPTNTEAFF
NA	TRBV10-3	CATRGQGVWNYGYTF
NA	TRBV11-1	CASSLRIGDSPLHF
NA	TRBV5-1	CASSREIQGPQETQYF
NA	TRBV27	CASSLDRGFGEAFF
NA	TRBV27	CASHPPGWNTEAFF
NA	TRBV15	CATSRGGRGGVETQYF
NA	TRBV14	CASSRGQPLYYEQYF
once	TRBV5-1	CASASIWGQETYEQYF
NA	TRBV6-5	CASSFAGVNTEAFF
NA	TRBV20-1	CSAGPATQYF
NA	TRBV5-1	CASSMGGQTDTQYF
once	TRBV28	CASSSSGRGPNEQYF
NA	TRBV5-1	CASSPEGSSYNEQFF
NA	TRBV4-1	CASSQRLAGEISGELFF
NA	TRBV2	CASALTSVTYEQYF
NA	TRBV2	CASSELGTYQETQYF
once	TRBV30	CAWKTGTYNEQFF
few	TRBV30	CAWSSSYEQYF
once	TRBV28	CASTTGGGGGNTIYF
NA	TRBV6-5	CASSRDRGLEQYF
NA	TRBV4-2	CASSQARGDTQYF
NA	TRBV6-6	CASSYSAGGPNEQFF
NA	TRBV6-5	CASSYSTGTEAFF
NA	TRBV11-2	CASTADRGEAFF
NA	TRBV14	CASSQDRGDYGYTF
NA	TRBV7-8	CASSPRTGGSFSSYNSPLHF
NA	TRBV27	CASSWFRGLGSDGYTF
NA	TRBV30	CAWRLNRGAYGYTF
NA	TRBV5-4	CASSSRQGSNSPLHF
NA	TRBV2	CASFGQDSYEQYF
NA	TRBV2	CAKTGQAHGYTF
NA	TRBV2	CASSFLQSSGNTIYF
NA	TRBV27	CASKGQAYNEQFF
NA	TRBV9	CASSVAPTGGGGELFF
NA	TRBV19	CASSISPGLAGEQYF